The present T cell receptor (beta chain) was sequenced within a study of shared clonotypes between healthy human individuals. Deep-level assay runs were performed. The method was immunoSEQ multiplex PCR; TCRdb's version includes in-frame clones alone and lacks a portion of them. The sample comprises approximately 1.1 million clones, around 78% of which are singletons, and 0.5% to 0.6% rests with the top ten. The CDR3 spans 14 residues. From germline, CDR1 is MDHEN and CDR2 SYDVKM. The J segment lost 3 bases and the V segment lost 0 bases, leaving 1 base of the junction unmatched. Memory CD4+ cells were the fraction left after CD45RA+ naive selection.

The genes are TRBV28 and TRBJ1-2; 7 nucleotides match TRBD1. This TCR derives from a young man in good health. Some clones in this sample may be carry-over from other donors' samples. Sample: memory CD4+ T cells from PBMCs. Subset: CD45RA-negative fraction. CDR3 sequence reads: CASSLWGTDYGYTF. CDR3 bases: TGTGCCAGCAGTTTATGGGGGACAGACTATGGCTACACCTTC.